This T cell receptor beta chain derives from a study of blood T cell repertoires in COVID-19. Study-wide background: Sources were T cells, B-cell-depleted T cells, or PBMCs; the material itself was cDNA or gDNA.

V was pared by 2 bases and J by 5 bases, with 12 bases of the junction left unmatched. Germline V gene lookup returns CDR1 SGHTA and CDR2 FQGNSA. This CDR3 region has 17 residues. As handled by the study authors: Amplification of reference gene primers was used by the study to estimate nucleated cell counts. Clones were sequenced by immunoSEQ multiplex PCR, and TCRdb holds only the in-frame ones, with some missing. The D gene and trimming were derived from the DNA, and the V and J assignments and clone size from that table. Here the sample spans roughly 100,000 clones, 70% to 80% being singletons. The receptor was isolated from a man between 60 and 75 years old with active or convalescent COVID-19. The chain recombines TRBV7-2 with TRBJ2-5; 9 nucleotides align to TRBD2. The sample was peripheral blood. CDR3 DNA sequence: TGTGCCAGCAGCTTAAGGTCCCTAGCGGGGAACGGGGAGACCCAGTACTTC. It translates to CASSLRSLAGNGETQYF.